The 27 T cell receptor beta chains reported below all come from one sample, sequenced in a study of blood T cells in healthy people across ages. With a J-beta primer mix and a sample-barcoded 5' primer, a second PCR ran roughly 6 to 11 cycles. TCRdb reprocessed the 5' RACE reads with MiXCR, giving one entry per CDR3 protein. The table has over 700,000 distinct CDR3 sequences, about 25% seen once. This same sample was also taken into another study, of T cells of mothers and their children.

The sample taken for sequencing was blood. The receptors were sampled from a boy aged 5-17 years in good health.

This clonotype was observed a handful of times. The chain links TRBV5-1 to TRBJ1-6; a possible D gene is TRBD1 (5 bases). Germline V gene lookup returns CDR1 SGHRS and CDR2 YFSETQ. CDR3 size: 16 residues. Trimming shortened V by 4 bases and J by 10 bases, and 21 bases separated the two germline ends. This chain's CDR3 is CASSRTPGSSESPLHF. CDR3 nucleotides: TGCGCCAGCAGCCGAACTCCAGGGTCCTCGGAATCACCCCTCCACTTT. Supplemented by reference TRBV5-1 and TRBJ1-6, the full variable domain reads KAGVTQTPRYLIKTRGQQVTLSCSPISGHRSVSWYQQTPGQGLQFLFEYFSETQRNKGNFPGRFSGRQFSNSRSEMNVSTLELGDSALYLCASSRTPGSSESPLHFGNGTRLTVT.

The chain has TRBV4-1 and TRBJ1-5; TRBD1 matches 11 bases. CDR1 and CDR2 (germline): MGHRA, YSYEKL. The CDR3 is made up of 17 amino acids. V was clipped by 4 bases and J by 0 bases; unmatched bases: 5. The CDR3 DNA is TGCGCCAGCAGCCCGGGACAGGGGGTCTATAGCAATCAGCCCCAGCATTTT. Its protein is CASSPGQGVYSNQPQHF.

Comments on this clonotype: An end of the junction differs from the germline gene, which may be a read error. V and J are TRBV19 and TRBJ2-4; 7 bases agree with TRBD1. The CDR3 extends over 15 amino acids. Germline loops: CDR1 LNHDA, CDR2 SQIVND (reference sequence). In nucleotides, the CDR3 is TGTGCCAGCCGGGACAGAATCTTAGCCAAAAACACTCAGTACTTC. It encodes CASRDRILAKNTQYF.

This clonotype was counted only a few times. The chain recombines TRBV7-9 with TRBJ2-5; perhaps TRBD1 as D (7 bases). The J call is doubtful: the DNA matches TRBJ2-1 better. Germline V gene sequence: CDR1 SEHNR, CDR2 FQNEAQ (reference sequence). This CDR3 spans 15 amino acids. Here the CDR3 DNA reads TGTGCCAGCAGCTTAGCGGAGGGACAGAGGACCGGGCAGTTCTTC. Translation: CASSLAEGQRTGQFF.

Remarks on this clonotype: Mismatch with germline at one junction end may stem from a read error. The V call is TRBV7-2, the J call TRBJ2-1; D gene uncertain. The germline V gene has CDR1 SGHTA and CDR2 FQGNSA. The CDR3 consists of 17 residues. Here the CDR3 reads CASSRLLGLLSYNGQFF. The DNA of the CDR3 is TGTGCCAGCAGCCGGCTCTTAGGGCTACTTTCCTACAATGGGCAGTTCTTC.

V is TRBV9 and J is TRBJ1-3; D gene ambiguous. There are 12 residues in the CDR3. V lost 3 bases and J lost 6, with 7 bases in between. Germline-derived CDR1 and CDR2 are SGDLS and YYNGEE. The CDR3 is CASSGSENTIYF. The CDR3 DNA sequence: TGTGCCAGCAGCGGATCAGAAAACACCATATATTTT. Variable domain in full (rest from reference TRBV9 and TRBJ1-3): DSGVTQTPKHLITATGQRVTLRCSPRSGDLSVYWYQQSLDQGLQFLIQYYNGEERAKGNILERFSAQQFPDLHSELNLSSLELGDSALYFCASSGSENTIYFGEGSWLTVV.

The sample holds a few counts of this clonotype. The rearrangement links TRBV24-1 to TRBJ2-7; possibly TRBD1 for D (6 bases). Trimming removed 7 bases at V and 6 bases at J, with 15 bases between. CDR1 and CDR2 from the germline V gene are KGHDR and SFDVKD. The CDR3 contains 13 residues. The CDR3 sequence is CATRTGASGEQYF. DNA for the CDR3: TGTGCCACCAGGACAGGAGCTTCGGGCGAGCAGTACTTC.

The chain uses TRBV20-1 and TRBJ2-1; TRBD1 matches 7 bases. This CDR3 has 11 amino acids. V trimming: 5 bases; J trimming: 8 bases; junction bases outside the gene matches: 3. Germline CDR1 and CDR2: DFQATT and SNEGSKA (reference sequence). The CDR3 here is CSAGTADEQFF. In DNA form, the CDR3 reads TGCAGTGCTGGGACAGCAGATGAGCAGTTCTTC.

The genes are TRBV4-1 and TRBJ2-1; D uncertain. Germline V CDR1 and CDR2: MGHRA, YSYEKL. Deletions cut 1 base from V and 13 bases from J, with 8 bases between. The CDR3 sequence is 11 residues long. CDR3 in amino acids: CASSQVREQFF. In DNA form, the CDR3 reads TGCGCCAGCAGCCAAGTCCGAGAACAGTTCTTC.

This clonotype was observed a handful of times. This sequence joins TRBV6-5 and TRBJ2-5; no clear D gene. Germline lookup yields CDR1 MNHEY and CDR2 SVGAGI. The CDR3 totals 14 residues. V lost 3 bases, J lost 5 bases, and 13 bases lay in between. The CDR3 region is CASSYTAFPETQYF. The CDR3, as DNA: TGTGCCAGCAGTTATACGGCCTTTCCGGAGACCCAGTACTTC.

This clonotype was counted only a few times. The chain couples TRBV7-9 to TRBJ1-6; 9 bases line up with TRBD1. This CDR3 comprises 15 residues. V was pared by 1 base and J by 6 bases, with 1 base of the junction left unmatched. The germline V gene has CDR1 SEHNR and CDR2 FQNEAQ (reference sequence). The CDR3 loop reads CASSLGDRANSPLHF. CDR3 DNA: TGTGCCAGCAGCTTAGGGGACAGGGCTAATTCACCCCTCCACTTT.

The chain carries TRBV4-2 and TRBJ2-4, with TRBD1 as a possible D gene (5 bases). The V gene's germline CDR1 is LGHNA and CDR2 YNFKEQ. The CDR3 length is 15 residues. Trimming pared 6 bases from V and 8 bases from J, leaving 20 bases between. The CDR3, as DNA: TGTGCCAGCAGTCCAAGAACAGGAGTTGGGGACATTCAGTACTTC. Its protein product is CASSPRTGVGDIQYF.

This clonotype was picked up a small number of times. At one end, the junction sequence differs from germline, possibly due to a read error. The CDR3 spells CASSIGRLANEQFF. The CDR3, as DNA: TGTGCCAGCAGCATAGGGCGACTAGCAAATGAGCAGTTCTTC. The chain recombines TRBV13 with TRBJ2-5; 7 nucleotides match TRBD2. The last part of the DNA fits TRBJ2-1 better; the J call may be wrong. Germline V gives CDR1 PRHDT, CDR2 FYEKMQ (reference sequence). The CDR3 runs 14 residues.

The V gene is TRBV27, the J gene TRBJ1-2; a possible D gene is TRBD1 (5 bases). This CDR3 spans 14 amino acids. Trimming took 4 bases from V and 8 from J, leaving 17 bases between them. Germline CDR1 MNHEY, CDR2 SMNVEV (reference sequence). CDR3 sequence (DNA): TGTGCCAGCAGTTCCTTCGGGGCCGCAATCGGCTACACCTTC. Translation gives CASSSFGAAIGYTF.

This chain links TRBV29-1 with TRBJ1-5; D remains ambiguous. This CDR3 is 13 amino acids long. The V gene lost 1 base and the J gene lost 7 bases, with 11 bases spanning the gap. The germline CDR1 and CDR2 sequences are SQVTM and ANQGSEA. The CDR3 nucleotides read TGCAGCGTTGAAGGACAATTCGGGCAGCCCCAGCATTTT. This sequence encodes CSVEGQFGQPQHF.

In DNA, the CDR3 is TGCAGTGCCTCCTTCGGGACTTTCTCTTACAATGAGCAGTTCTTC. It yields the protein CSASFGTFSYNEQFF. V is TRBV20-1 and J is TRBJ2-1, with D possibly being TRBD2 (6 bases). The germline V gene encodes CDR1 DFQATT and CDR2 SNEGSKA (reference sequence). Deletions cut 6 bases from V and 4 bases from J, with 19 bases between. CDR3 length: 15 residues.

The CDR3 DNA reads as TGTGCCAGCAGTTCCGTACAGGACATGAACACTGAAGCTTTCTTT. Its protein is CASSSVQDMNTEAFF. The J gene is TRBJ1-1, the V gene TRBV12-3 or TRBV12-4; maybe TRBD1 (5 bases). This CDR3 has 15 amino acids. The V gene lost 4 bases and the J gene lost 0 bases, with 12 bases spanning the gap.

This clonotype was seen many times. V gene TRBV29-1 combines with J gene TRBJ2-7, with 8 bases aligning to TRBD2. The CDR3 contains 18 residues. V gave up 6 bases and J gave up 0 bases; unmatched junction bases: 19. In germline, CDR1 is SQVTM, CDR2 ANQGSEA. Here the CDR3 DNA reads TGCAGCGTGGAAACACTAGCGGAAGTTGGTCCTAGCTCCTACGAGCAGTACTTC. Protein sequence: CSVETLAEVGPSSYEQYF.

This clonotype was seen more than once but under ten times. The chain has TRBV7-2 and TRBJ2-1; 9 nucleotides align to TRBD1. The germline CDR1 and CDR2 sequences are SGHTA and FQGNSA. The length of the CDR3 is 18 residues. V dropped 2 bases and J dropped 2; count of bases not matched to a gene: 10. CDR3 bases: TGTGCCAGCAGCTTAATTCACCCCGGGACAGGGACCTACAATGAGCAGTTCTTC. Translation gives CASSLIHPGTGTYNEQFF.

The chain combines TRBV5-1 with TRBJ2-5; D is ambiguous. Germline CDR1 is SGHRS and CDR2 is YFSETQ. The CDR3 is 14 residues long. V was clipped by 5 bases and J by 1 base, with 12 bases between them. The CDR3 loop reads CASRSLAVQETQYF. DNA for the CDR3: TGCGCCAGCAGAAGCTTGGCAGTCCAAGAGACCCAGTACTTC.

This clonotype has just a few counts. The chain links TRBV9 to TRBJ2-7; D not resolved. The germline gives CDR1 SGDLS, CDR2 YYNGEE. There are 12 residues in the CDR3. Trimming took 3 bases from V and 4 from J, leaving 8 bases between them. DNA for the CDR3: TGTGCCAGCAGCGCGCCGTGGTACGAGCAGTACTTC. It yields the protein CASSAPWYEQYF.

The chain recombines TRBV7-9 with TRBJ1-3; D is unclear. Germline CDR1 reads SEHNR; CDR2 reads FQNEAQ (reference sequence). V lost 5 bases, J lost 1 base, and 18 bases lay in between. The CDR3 consists of 17 residues. CDR3: CASSPAVASRSGNTIYF. The CDR3 nucleotides are TGTGCCAGCAGCCCCGCCGTCGCTTCAAGGTCTGGAAACACCATATATTTT.

The J gene is TRBJ2-1, the V gene TRBV5-1; D gene ambiguous. CDR3 length equals 16 residues. CDR1 SGHRS and CDR2 YFSETQ come from the germline V gene. Between the trimmed V and J ends, which lost 2 bases and 1 base, there was a span of 13 bases. CDR3 region: CASSLEPVGSYNEQFF. The CDR3 coding sequence is TGCGCCAGCAGCTTAGAGCCTGTGGGATCCTACAATGAGCAGTTCTTC.

The chain joins TRBV9 to TRBJ2-2; 9 bases fit TRBD1. This CDR3 spans 17 amino acids. Germline V CDR1 and CDR2: SGDLS, YYNGEE. V was clipped by 1 base and J by 1 base; unmatched bases: 5. The CDR3, as DNA: TGTGCCAGCAGCGTAAACACAGGGGGCATGAACACCGGGGAGCTGTTTTTT. Protein sequence: CASSVNTGGMNTGELFF.

This clonotype came up a few times. In DNA, the CDR3 is TGTGCCAGCTCACCACCGATGTTTCGAGAGCAGTTCTTC. Its translation: CASSPPMFREQFF. V usage is TRBV18 and J usage is TRBJ2-1; D is unclear. CDR3 length: 13 residues. V lost 0 bases and J 10 bases, leaving 10 bases between the germline ends. Germline V CDR1 and CDR2: KGHSH, LQKENI.

This chain links TRBV3-1 with TRBJ2-5; D unclear. The CDR3 has 13 amino acids. Germline V gene lookup returns CDR1 LGHDT and CDR2 YNNKEL (reference sequence). V was cut by 6 bases and J by 5 bases, with 13 bases left in between. The CDR3 bases are TGTGCCAGCAGTCTCGTAGTTATGGAGACCCAGTACTTC. Its protein is CASSLVVMETQYF.

This clonotype was picked up a small number of times. CDR3 sequence reads: CASRTGENNEKLFF. The CDR3 coding sequence is TGTGCCAGCAGGACAGGGGAGAATAATGAAAAACTGTTTTTT. This chain uses TRBV6-1 with TRBJ1-4; 8 bases match TRBD1. CDR1 is MNHNS, CDR2 SASEGT, per germline. The CDR3 length is 14 residues. After removal of 6 bases from V and 4 bases from J, the junction contained 4 bases not matched to a gene.